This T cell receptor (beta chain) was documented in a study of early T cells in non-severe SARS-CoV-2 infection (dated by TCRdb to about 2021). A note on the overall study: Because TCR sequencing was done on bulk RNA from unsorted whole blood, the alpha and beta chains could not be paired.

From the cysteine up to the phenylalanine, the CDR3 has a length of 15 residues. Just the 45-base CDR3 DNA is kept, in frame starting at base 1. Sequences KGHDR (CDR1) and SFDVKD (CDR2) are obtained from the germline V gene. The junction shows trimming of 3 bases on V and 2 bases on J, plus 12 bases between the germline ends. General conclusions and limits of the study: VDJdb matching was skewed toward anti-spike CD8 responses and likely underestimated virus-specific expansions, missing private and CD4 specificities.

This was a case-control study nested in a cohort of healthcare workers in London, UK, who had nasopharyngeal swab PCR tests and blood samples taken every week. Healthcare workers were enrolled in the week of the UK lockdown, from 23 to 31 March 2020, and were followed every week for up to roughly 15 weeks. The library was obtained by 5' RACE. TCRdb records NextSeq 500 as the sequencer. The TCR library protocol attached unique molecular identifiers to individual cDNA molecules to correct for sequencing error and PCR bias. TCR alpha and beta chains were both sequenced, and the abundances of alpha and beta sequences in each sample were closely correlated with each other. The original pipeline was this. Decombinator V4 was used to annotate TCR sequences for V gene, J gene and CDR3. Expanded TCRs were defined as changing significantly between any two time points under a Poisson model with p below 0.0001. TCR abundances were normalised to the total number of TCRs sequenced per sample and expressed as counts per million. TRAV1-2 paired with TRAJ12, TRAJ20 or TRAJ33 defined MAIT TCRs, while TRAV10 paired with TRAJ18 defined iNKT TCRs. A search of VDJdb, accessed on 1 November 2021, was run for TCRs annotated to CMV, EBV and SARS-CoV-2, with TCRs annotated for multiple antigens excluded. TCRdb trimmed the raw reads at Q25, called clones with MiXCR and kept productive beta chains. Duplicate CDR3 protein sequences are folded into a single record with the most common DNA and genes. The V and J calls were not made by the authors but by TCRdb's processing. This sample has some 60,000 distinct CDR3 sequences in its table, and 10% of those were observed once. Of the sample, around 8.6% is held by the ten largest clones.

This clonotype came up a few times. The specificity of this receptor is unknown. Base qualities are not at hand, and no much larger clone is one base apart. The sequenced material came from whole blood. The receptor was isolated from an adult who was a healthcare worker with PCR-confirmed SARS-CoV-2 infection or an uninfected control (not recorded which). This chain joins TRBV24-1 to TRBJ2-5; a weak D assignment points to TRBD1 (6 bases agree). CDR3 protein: CATSDPRQGQETQYF. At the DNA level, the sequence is TGTGCCACCAGTGATCCGCGGCAGGGGCAAGAGACCCAGTACTTC.